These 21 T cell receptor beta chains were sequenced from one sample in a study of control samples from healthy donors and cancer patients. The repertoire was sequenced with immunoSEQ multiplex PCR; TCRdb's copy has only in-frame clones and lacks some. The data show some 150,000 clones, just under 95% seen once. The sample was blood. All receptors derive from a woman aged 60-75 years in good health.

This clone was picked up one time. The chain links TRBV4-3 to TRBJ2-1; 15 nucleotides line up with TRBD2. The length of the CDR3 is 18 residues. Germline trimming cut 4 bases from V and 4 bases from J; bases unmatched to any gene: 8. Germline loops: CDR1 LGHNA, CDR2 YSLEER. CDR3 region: CASSPGTSGGMIYNEQFF. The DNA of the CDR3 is TGCGCCAGCAGCCCCGGGACTAGCGGGGGGATGATATACAATGAGCAGTTCTTC.

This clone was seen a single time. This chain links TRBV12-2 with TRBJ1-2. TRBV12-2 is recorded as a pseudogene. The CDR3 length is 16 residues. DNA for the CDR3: TGTGCAAGTCGTGGGGGATGTTGTCTTATCCCCTATGGCTACACCTTC. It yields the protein CASRGGCCLIPYGYTF.

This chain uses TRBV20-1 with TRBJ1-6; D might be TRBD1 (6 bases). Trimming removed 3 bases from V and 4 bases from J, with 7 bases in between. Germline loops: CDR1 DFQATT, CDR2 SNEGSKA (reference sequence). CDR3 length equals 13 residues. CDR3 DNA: TGCAGTGCTAGTACAGGGTATAATTCACCCCTCCACTTT. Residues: CSASTGYNSPLHF.

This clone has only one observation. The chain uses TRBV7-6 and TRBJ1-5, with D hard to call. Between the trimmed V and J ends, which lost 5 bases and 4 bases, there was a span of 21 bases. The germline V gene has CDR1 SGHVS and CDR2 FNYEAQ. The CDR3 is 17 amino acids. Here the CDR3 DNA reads TGTGCCAGCAGCCCTAGTTGGGATTACAGTGAAAATCAGCCCCAGCATTTT. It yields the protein CASSPSWDYSENQPQHF.

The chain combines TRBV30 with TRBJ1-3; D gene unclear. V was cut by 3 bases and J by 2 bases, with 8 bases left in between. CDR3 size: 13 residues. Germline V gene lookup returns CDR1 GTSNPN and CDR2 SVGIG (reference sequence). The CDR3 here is CAWRYTAGNTIYF. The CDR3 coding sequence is TGTGCCTGGAGGTATACTGCTGGAAACACCATATATTTT.

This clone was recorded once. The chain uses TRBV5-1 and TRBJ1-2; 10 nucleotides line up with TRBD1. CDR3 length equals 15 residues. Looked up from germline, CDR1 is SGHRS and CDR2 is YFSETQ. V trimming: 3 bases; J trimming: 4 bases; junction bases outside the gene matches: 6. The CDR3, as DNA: TGCGCCAGCAGCTCCGGGACAGGGGCCGGCTATGGCTACACCTTC. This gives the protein CASSSGTGAGYGYTF. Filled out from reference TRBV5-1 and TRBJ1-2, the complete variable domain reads KAGVTQTPRYLIKTRGQQVTLSCSPISGHRSVSWYQQTPGQGLQFLFEYFSETQRNKGNFPGRFSGRQFSNSRSEMNVSTLELGDSALYLCASSSGTGAGYGYTFGSGTRLTVV.

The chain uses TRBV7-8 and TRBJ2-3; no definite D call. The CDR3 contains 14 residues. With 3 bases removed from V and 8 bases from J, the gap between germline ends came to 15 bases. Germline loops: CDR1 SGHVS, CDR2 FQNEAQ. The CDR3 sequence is CASSFSTFTGTQYF. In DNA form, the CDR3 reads TGTGCCAGCAGCTTCAGTACCTTTACGGGTACGCAGTATTTT.

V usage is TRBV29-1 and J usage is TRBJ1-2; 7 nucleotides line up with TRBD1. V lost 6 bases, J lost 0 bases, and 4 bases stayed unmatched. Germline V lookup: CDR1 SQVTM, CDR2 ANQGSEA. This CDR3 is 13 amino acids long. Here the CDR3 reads CSVRTGANYGYTF. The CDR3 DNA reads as TGCAGCGTCCGAACAGGGGCTAACTATGGCTACACCTTC.

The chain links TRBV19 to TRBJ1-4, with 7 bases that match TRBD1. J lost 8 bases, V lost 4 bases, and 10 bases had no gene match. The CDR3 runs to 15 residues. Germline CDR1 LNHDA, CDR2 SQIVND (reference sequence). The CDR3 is CASSKPKGAGEKLFF. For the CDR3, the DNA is TGTGCCAGTAGTAAACCAAAGGGGGCTGGGGAAAAACTGTTTTTT.

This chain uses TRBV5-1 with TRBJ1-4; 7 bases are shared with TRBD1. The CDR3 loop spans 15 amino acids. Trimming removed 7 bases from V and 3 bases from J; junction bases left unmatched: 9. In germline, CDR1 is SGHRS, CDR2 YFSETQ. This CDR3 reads CASPSVGQANEKLFF. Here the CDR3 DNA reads TGCGCCAGCCCCAGCGTAGGACAGGCTAATGAAAAACTGTTTTTT.

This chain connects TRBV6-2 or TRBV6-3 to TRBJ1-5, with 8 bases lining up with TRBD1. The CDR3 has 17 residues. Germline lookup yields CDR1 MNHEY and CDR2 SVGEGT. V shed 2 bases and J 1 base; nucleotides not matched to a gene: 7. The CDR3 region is CASSYVGGQGSNQPQHF. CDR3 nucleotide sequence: TGTGCCAGCAGTTACGTTGGAGGACAGGGAAGCAATCAGCCCCAGCATTTT.

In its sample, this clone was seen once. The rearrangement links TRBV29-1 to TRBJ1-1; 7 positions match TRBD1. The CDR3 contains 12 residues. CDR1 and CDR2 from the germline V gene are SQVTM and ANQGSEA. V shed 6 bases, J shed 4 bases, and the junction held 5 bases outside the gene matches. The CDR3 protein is CSVRAGGTEAFF. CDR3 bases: TGCAGCGTGCGCGCAGGGGGCACTGAAGCTTTCTTT.

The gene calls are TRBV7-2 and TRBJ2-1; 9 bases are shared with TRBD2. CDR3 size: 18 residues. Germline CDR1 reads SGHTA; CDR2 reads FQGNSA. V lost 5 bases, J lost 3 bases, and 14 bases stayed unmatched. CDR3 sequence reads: CASSPFSRGGVLYNEQFF. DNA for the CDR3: TGTGCCAGCAGCCCCTTCTCGCGGGGGGGGGTCCTCTACAATGAGCAGTTCTTC. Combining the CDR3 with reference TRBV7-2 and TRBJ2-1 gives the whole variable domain GAGVSQSPSNKVTEKGKDVELRCDPISGHTALYWYRQSLGQGLEFLIYFQGNSAPDKSGLPSDRFSAERTGGSVSTLTIQRTQQEDSAVYLCASSPFSRGGVLYNEQFFGPGTRLTVL.

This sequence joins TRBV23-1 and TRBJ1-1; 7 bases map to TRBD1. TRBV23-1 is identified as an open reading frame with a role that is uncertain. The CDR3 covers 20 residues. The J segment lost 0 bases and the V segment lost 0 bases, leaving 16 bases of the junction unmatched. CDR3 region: CASSQSGRLQGIYMNTEAFF. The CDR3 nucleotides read TGCGCCAGCAGTCAATCCGGTAGGTTACAGGGGATTTACATGAACACTGAAGCTTTCTTT.

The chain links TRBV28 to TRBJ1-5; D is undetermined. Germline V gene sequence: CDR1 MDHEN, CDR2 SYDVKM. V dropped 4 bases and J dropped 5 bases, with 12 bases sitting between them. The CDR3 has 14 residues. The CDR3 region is CASSSLVGYQPQHF. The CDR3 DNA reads TGTGCCAGCAGTTCCTTAGTCGGATATCAGCCCCAGCATTTT. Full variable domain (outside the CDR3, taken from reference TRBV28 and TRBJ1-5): DVKVTQSSRYLVKRTGEKVFLECVQDMDHENMFWYRQDPGLGLRLIYFSYDVKMKEKGDIPEGYSVSREKKERFSLILESASTNQTSMYLCASSSLVGYQPQHFGDGTRLSIL.

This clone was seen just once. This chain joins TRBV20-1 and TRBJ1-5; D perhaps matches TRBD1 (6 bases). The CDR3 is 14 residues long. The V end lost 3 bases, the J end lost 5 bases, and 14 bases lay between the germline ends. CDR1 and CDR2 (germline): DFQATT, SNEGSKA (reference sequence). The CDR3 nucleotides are TGCAGTGCTAGTTCTTACAGGGTTGATCAGCCCCAGCATTTT. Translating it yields CSASSYRVDQPQHF.

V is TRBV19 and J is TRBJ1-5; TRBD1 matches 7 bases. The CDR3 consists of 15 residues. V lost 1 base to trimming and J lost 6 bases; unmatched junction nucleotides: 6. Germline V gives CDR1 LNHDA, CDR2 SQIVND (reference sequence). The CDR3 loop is CASSIAPGGSQPQHF. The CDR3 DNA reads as TGTGCCAGTAGTATAGCCCCAGGGGGGTCTCAGCCCCAGCATTTT.

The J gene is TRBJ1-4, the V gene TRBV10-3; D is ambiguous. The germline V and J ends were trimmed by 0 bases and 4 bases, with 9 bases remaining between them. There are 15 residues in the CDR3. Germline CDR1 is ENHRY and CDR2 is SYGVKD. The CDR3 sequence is CAISESSSRNEKLFF. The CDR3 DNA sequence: TGTGCCATCAGTGAGTCGAGCTCTCGTAATGAAAAACTGTTTTTT.

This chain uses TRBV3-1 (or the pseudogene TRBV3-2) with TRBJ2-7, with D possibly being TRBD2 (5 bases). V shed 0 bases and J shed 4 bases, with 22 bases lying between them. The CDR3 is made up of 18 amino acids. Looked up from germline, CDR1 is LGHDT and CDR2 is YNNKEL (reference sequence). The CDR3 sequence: CASSQDPLRAVFGYEQYF. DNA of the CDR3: TGTGCCAGCAGCCAAGATCCTCTGAGGGCAGTTTTTGGATACGAGCAGTACTTC.

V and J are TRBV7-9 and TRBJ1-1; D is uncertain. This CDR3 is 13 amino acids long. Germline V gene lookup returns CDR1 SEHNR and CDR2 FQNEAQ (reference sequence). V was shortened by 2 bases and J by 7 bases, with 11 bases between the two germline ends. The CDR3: CASSLWSGLEAFF. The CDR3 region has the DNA TGTGCCAGCAGCTTATGGAGCGGTCTTGAAGCTTTCTTT. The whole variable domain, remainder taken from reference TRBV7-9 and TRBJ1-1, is DTGVSQNPRHKITKRGQNVTFRCDPISEHNRLYWYRQTLGQGPEFLTYFQNEAQLEKSRLLSDRFSAERPKGSFSTLEIQRTEQGDSAMYLCASSLWSGLEAFFGQGTRLTVV.

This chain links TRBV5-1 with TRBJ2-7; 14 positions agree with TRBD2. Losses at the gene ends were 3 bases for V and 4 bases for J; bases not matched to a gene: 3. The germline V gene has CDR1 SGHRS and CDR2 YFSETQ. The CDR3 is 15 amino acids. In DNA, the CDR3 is TGCGCCAGCAGCTCCGGGACTAGCGGGGGTTACGAGCAGTACTTC. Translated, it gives CASSSGTSGGYEQYF.